This entry lists 2 T cell receptor beta chains sequenced from one sample in a study of neurological immune-mediated disorders. TCRdb reprocessed the 5' RACE reads with MiXCR, giving one entry per CDR3 protein. The sample lists about 53,000 distinct CDR3 sequences; roughly 3.2% were seen once. Sequencing was performed on PBMCs. These receptors came from a woman in her 30s with multiple sclerosis.

The table lists this clonotype with many counts. This chain uses TRBV20-1 with TRBJ2-1, with TRBD1 matching 7 bases. The germline gives CDR1 DFQATT, CDR2 SNEGSKA (reference sequence). V shed 3 bases, J shed 3 bases, and the junction held 5 bases outside the gene matches. The CDR3 consists of 14 residues. As DNA, the CDR3 is TGCAGTGCTAGGATAGCAGGGGGCTACAATGAGCAGTTCTTC. This sequence encodes CSARIAGGYNEQFF.

This clonotype has a count of ten or more. The chain employs TRBV15 and TRBJ1-2, with D unresolved. Trimming took 0 bases from V and 1 from J, leaving 6 bases between them. The CDR3 has 14 residues. The germline V gene has CDR1 LNHNV and CDR2 YYDKDF (reference sequence). In DNA form, the CDR3 reads TGTGCCACCAGCAGAGACGATGATAACTATGGCTACACCTTC. Encoded protein: CATSRDDDNYGYTF. Based on the CDR3 plus reference TRBV15 and TRBJ1-2, the full variable domain is DAMVIQNPRYQVTQFGKPVTLSCSQTLNHNVMYWYQQKSSQAPKLLFHYYDKDFNNEADTPDNFQSRRPNTSFCFLDIRSPGLGDTAMYLCATSRDDDNYGYTFGSGTRLTVV.